One and the same sample provided the 22 T cell receptor beta chains below, sequenced in a study of early T cells in non-severe SARS-CoV-2 infection. TCRdb used MiXCR to reprocess the 5' RACE reads, holding one entry per CDR3 protein. The data show approximately 74,000 distinct CDR3 sequences, with more than 13% seen just once and 11% held by the top ten. Sequencing was carried out using whole blood. These receptors were collected from an adult who was a healthcare worker with PCR-confirmed SARS-CoV-2 infection or an uninfected control (not recorded which).

The rearrangement links TRBV27 to TRBJ2-5; the D is unclear. CDR1 and CDR2 (germline): MNHEY, SMNVEV (reference sequence). This CDR3 region has 14 residues. V was shortened by 7 bases and J by 2 bases, with 14 bases between the two germline ends. The CDR3 DNA reads as TGTGCCAGCAAGCCCATCCCCTTACAAGAGACCCAGTACTTC. It codes for CASKPIPLQETQYF.

The chain is built from TRBV10-3 and TRBJ2-3; 14 bases are a match to TRBD2. CDR1 and CDR2 from the germline V gene are ENHRY and SYGVKD. V trimming: 4 bases; J trimming: 2 bases; junction bases outside the gene matches: 2. The CDR3 spans 16 residues. Written as DNA, the CDR3 is TGTGCCATCAGTGGACTAGCGGGGGGGAACACAGATACGCAGTATTTT. Protein: CAISGLAGGNTDTQYF.

This clonotype turned up a few times. The V gene is TRBV6-5, the J gene TRBJ2-3; 11 nucleotides align to TRBD2. Germline CDR1 MNHEY, CDR2 SVGAGI. V was pared by 0 bases and J by 2 bases, with 13 bases of the junction left unmatched. CDR3 length: 20 residues. CDR3 amino acids: CASSYSIRLAGGKNTDTQYF. In DNA form, the CDR3 reads TGTGCCAGCAGTTACTCGATACGGCTAGCGGGGGGAAAAAACACAGATACGCAGTATTTT.

Only a few counts were recorded for this clonotype. V gene TRBV7-2 combines with J gene TRBJ1-5; D perhaps matches TRBD1 (6 bases). Looked up from germline, CDR1 is SGHTA and CDR2 is FQGNSA. The CDR3 is made up of 13 amino acids. The V and J ends lost 5 bases and 7 bases respectively, with 12 bases between them. Here the CDR3 DNA reads TGTGCCAGCAGCCTATCGGGGGGCCAGCCCCAGCATTTT. It is translated as CASSLSGGQPQHF.

Only a few counts were recorded for this clonotype. The CDR3 sequence is CAIRDQVTYEQYF. Here the CDR3 DNA reads TGTGCCATCAGAGATCAAGTCACCTACGAGCAGTACTTC. The chain employs TRBV10-3 and TRBJ2-7; D not resolved. Trimming stripped 6 bases from V and 2 bases from J, with 11 bases between. Looked up from germline, CDR1 is ENHRY and CDR2 is SYGVKD. This CDR3 has 13 residues.

This clonotype was seen a handful of times. The CDR3 loop is CSVLGAVGDGYTF. The CDR3, as DNA: TGCAGCGTTCTGGGAGCGGTAGGCGACGGCTACACCTTC. This chain joins TRBV29-1 and TRBJ1-2, with D unresolved. This CDR3 region has 13 residues. V lost 5 bases to trimming and J lost 8 bases, with 18 bases between them. Germline V CDR1 and CDR2: SQVTM, ANQGSEA.

The CDR3, as DNA: TGTGCCAGCACGGACCGACCCTACAATGAGCAGTTCTTC. As protein: CASTDRPYNEQFF. The gene calls are TRBV11-1 and TRBJ2-1; D ambiguous. Trimming stripped 7 bases from V and 2 bases from J, with 9 bases between. The CDR3 spans 13 residues. CDR1 and CDR2 from the germline V gene are SGHAT and FQDESV (reference sequence).

CDR3 amino acids: CASSQDQVSGVSTDTQYF. CDR3 sequence (DNA): TGTGCCAGCAGCCAAGACCAAGTTAGCGGGGTTAGCACAGATACGCAGTATTTT. The J gene is TRBJ2-3, the V gene TRBV3-1; 8 positions agree with TRBD2. With 0 bases clipped from V and 0 bases from J, the junction kept 8 bases outside the gene matches. The CDR3 covers 18 residues. Germline V lookup: CDR1 LGHDT, CDR2 YNNKEL (reference sequence).

This clonotype was detected a few times. The gene calls are TRBV12-3 or TRBV12-4 and TRBJ1-1, with 7 bases identical to TRBD1. CDR3 length: 14 amino acids. Trimming removed 3 bases from V and 3 bases from J; junction bases left unmatched: 4. The CDR3 region is CASSLTGWYTEAFF. CDR3 DNA sequence: TGTGCCAGCAGTTTGACAGGGTGGTACACTGAAGCTTTCTTT.

In its sample, this clonotype was seen a few times. This chain links TRBV20-1 with TRBJ2-5; TRBD2 is a possible D gene (7 bases). V lost 4 bases to trimming and J lost 5 bases, with 20 bases between them. The CDR3 contains 15 residues. The germline gives CDR1 DFQATT, CDR2 SNEGSKA (reference sequence). The CDR3 DNA reads TGCAGTGCTACCCGACTAGCACAGGGTTTTGAGACCCAGTACTTC. Its translation is CSATRLAQGFETQYF.

This clonotype occurred a few times. The J gene is TRBJ1-2, the V gene TRBV2, with D perhaps TRBD1 (6 bases). The CDR3 is 13 amino acids. Germline V gives CDR1 SNHLY, CDR2 FYNNEI. V shed 3 bases and J shed 5 bases, with 10 bases lying between them. The CDR3 DNA reads TGTGCCAGCAGTGACAGGGGCCGATATGGCTACACCTTC. It encodes CASSDRGRYGYTF.

This clonotype turned up a few times. V usage is TRBV20-1 and J usage is TRBJ1-5; D gene unclear. The ends were cut back, 6 bases at V and 5 bases at J, with 11 bases in the middle. This CDR3 has 12 residues. Germline V lookup: CDR1 DFQATT, CDR2 SNEGSKA (reference sequence). CDR3 nucleotides: TGCAGTGCCGGACGGCTGTATCAGCCCCAGCATTTT. This translates into CSAGRLYQPQHF.

This clonotype has just a few counts. As DNA, the CDR3 is TGTGCCAGCATTAGGGGCGCCGGAGACCATAGCAATCAGCCCCAGCATTTT. The encoded protein is CASIRGAGDHSNQPQHF. V and J are TRBV6-2 or TRBV6-3 and TRBJ1-5; D perhaps matches TRBD1 (5 bases). This CDR3 region has 17 residues. Germline CDR1 reads MNHEY; CDR2 reads SVGEGT. Trimming removed 7 bases at V and 0 bases at J, with 19 bases between.

The CDR3 sequence is CASSFPGGGNYGYTF. The CDR3 nucleotides read TGTGCCAGCAGTTTCCCAGGGGGAGGAAACTATGGCTACACCTTC. The chain carries TRBV28 and TRBJ1-2; TRBD1 aligns across 7 bases. Germline assignment: CDR1 MDHEN and CDR2 SYDVKM. This CDR3 region has 15 residues. With 3 bases clipped from V and 2 bases from J, the junction kept 6 bases outside the gene matches.

This rearrangement joins TRBV5-1 to TRBJ1-2, with TRBD1 matching over 8 bases. This CDR3 region has 14 residues. The germline CDR1 and CDR2 sequences are SGHRS and YFSETQ. The trim removed 4 bases at V and 4 bases at J, leaving 6 bases unmatched. In DNA form, the CDR3 reads TGCGCCAGCAGCCCGGACAGGGTCTTCTATGGCTACACCTTC. Translation gives CASSPDRVFYGYTF.

Concerning this clonotype itself: A much larger clone lies a single base off, so this may be a read error. The chain joins TRBV18 to TRBJ2-1, with TRBD2 matching 12 bases. The CDR3 is 15 amino acids. Germline CDR1 reads KGHSH; CDR2 reads LQKENI. DNA for the CDR3: TGTGCCAGCCCACCTCCTAGCGGGGGGGCCAATGAGCAGTTCTTC. Protein: CASPPPSGGANEQFF.

This clonotype showed up just a few times. This chain joins TRBV7-3 and TRBJ1-1; D is perhaps TRBD1 (5 bases). Trimming pared 4 bases from V and 7 bases from J, leaving 16 bases between. CDR3 length: 14 amino acids. Germline V gene data show CDR1 as SGHTA and CDR2 as FQGTGA. CDR3 in amino acids: CASSSARGTGEAFF. The CDR3 DNA reads as TGTGCCAGCAGCTCCGCCCGTGGTACAGGTGAAGCTTTCTTT.

This clonotype has ten or more counts. This chain joins TRBV20-1 and TRBJ2-1; TRBD1 is a possible D gene (5 bases). The V gene lost 0 bases and the J gene lost 4 bases, with 13 bases spanning the gap. The CDR3 runs to 15 residues. The V gene's germline CDR1 is DFQATT and CDR2 SNEGSKA (reference sequence). The CDR3 nucleotides read TGCAGTGCTAGAGATCGCAGGGCCATGTACAATGAGCAGTTCTTC. Translated: CSARDRRAMYNEQFF.

J is TRBJ2-7 and V is TRBV28, with 10 bases fitting TRBD1. The CDR3 consists of 16 residues. Germline CDR1 MDHEN, CDR2 SYDVKM. J was trimmed by 3 bases and V by 6 bases; bases with no gene match: 11. CDR3 amino acids: CASSPPPGQGNYEQYF. The CDR3 region has the DNA TGTGCCAGCAGCCCCCCCCCGGGACAGGGGAACTACGAGCAGTACTTC.

The chain links TRBV7-8 to TRBJ2-1; a weak D match, TRBD1 (5 bases). Trimming took 1 base from V and 7 from J, leaving 20 bases between them. CDR3 length: 17 residues. Per germline, CDR1 SGHVS and CDR2 FQNEAQ. The CDR3 DNA sequence: TGTGCCAGCAGCTTAGGGATCAGGGCGGTGGGGCTAAATGAGCAGTTCTTC. Its protein product is CASSLGIRAVGLNEQFF.

This clonotype was counted a few times. The CDR3 sequence: CASSQASGGGDEQFF. The CDR3 DNA reads as TGCGCCAGCAGCCAGGCCAGCGGGGGAGGCGATGAGCAGTTCTTC. The chain uses TRBV4-3 and TRBJ2-1; TRBD2 agrees at 8 bases. CDR1 is LGHNA, CDR2 YSLEER, per germline. This CDR3 is built from 15 residues. V shed 3 bases, J shed 8 bases, and the junction held 9 bases outside the gene matches.

A few counts support this clonotype. This rearrangement joins TRBV20-1 to TRBJ1-6; 7 bases align to TRBD1. Germline V gene lookup returns CDR1 DFQATT and CDR2 SNEGSKA (reference sequence). J gave up 7 bases and V 3 bases, and 0 bases lay outside the gene matches. The CDR3 sequence is 12 residues long. The CDR3 nucleotides read TGCAGTGCTAGGACAGGGAATTCACCCCTCCACTTT. Translating it yields CSARTGNSPLHF.